One sample yielded the 30 T cell receptor beta chains listed below, sequenced in a study of cytomegalovirus exposure and HLA in healthy donors. In the PCR, 60 Vbeta and 13 Jbeta primers were used. Sequencing was performed with immunoSEQ multiplex PCR; in TCRdb, only in-frame clones are kept and a portion is missing. Of 250,000 to 350,000 clones listed, 75% to 90% are singletons. The sample consisted of PBMCs. Every receptor here comes from a girl aged 2-10 years in good health and CMV-seronegative.

For this clone: Relative to the germline gene, one junction end is altered; a read error may explain this. V is TRBV7-9 and J is TRBJ1-1; 8 bases are shared with TRBD1. Per the germline V gene, CDR1 is SEHNR and CDR2 is FQNEAQ (reference sequence). The CDR3 loop spans 17 amino acids. CDR3 sequence reads: CSSSSRDRIIMNTEAFF. The CDR3 coding sequence is TGTTCCAGCAGCTCCCGGGACAGGATTATTATGAACACTGAAGCTTTCTTT.

This clone was detected once. V is TRBV10-1 and J is TRBJ2-2, with 7 bases aligning to TRBD1. The CDR3 spans 14 residues. From germline, CDR1 is WNHNN and CDR2 SYGVQD (reference sequence). V shed 6 bases, J shed 2 bases, and the junction held 3 bases outside the gene matches. In DNA form, the CDR3 reads TGCGCCAGCAGCCGGGACAGCAACACCGGGGAGCTGTTTTTT. Translated, it gives CASSRDSNTGELFF.

Details on this clone: A read error may produce the germline difference seen at one junction end. This chain joins TRBV18 and TRBJ1-2, with TRBD1 as a possible D gene (5 bases). This CDR3 has 11 residues. Germline V lookup: CDR1 KGHSH, CDR2 LQKENI. The CDR3 sequence: CASTPGSGYTF. The CDR3 bases are TGTGCCAGCACACCAGGGAGCGGCTACACCTTC.

This clone was counted a few times. This chain links TRBV30 with TRBJ1-3; D is undetermined. CDR3 length: 14 residues. V dropped 4 bases and J dropped 0 bases, with 10 bases sitting between them. Per the germline V gene, CDR1 is GTSNPN and CDR2 is SVGIG (reference sequence). The DNA of the CDR3 is TGTGCCTGGACCCCCCAGATCTCTGGAAACACCATATATTTT. It specifies CAWTPQISGNTIYF.

The rearrangement uses TRBV14 and TRBJ2-7; D is undetermined. This CDR3 contains 12 residues. The V end was cut by 2 bases, the J end by 3 bases, with 5 bases between. The V gene's germline CDR1 is SGHDN and CDR2 FVKESK. CDR3 loop: CASSQSGYEQYF. The CDR3 region has the DNA TGTGCCAGCAGCCAATCAGGCTACGAGCAGTACTTC.

The sample holds a few counts of this clone. The sample holds other DNA sequences that translate to the same CDR3. The J gene is TRBJ1-2, the V gene TRBV28, with D possibly being TRBD1 (6 bases). CDR1 is MDHEN and CDR2 is SYDVKM in the germline V gene. Trimming removed 3 bases at V and 5 bases at J, with 10 bases between. The CDR3 loop spans 13 amino acids. The CDR3, as DNA: TGTGCCAGCAGTTTGAGGGGGGGTTATGGCTACACCTTC. Protein: CASSLRGGYGYTF.

This clone was counted once. The chain employs TRBV6-5 and TRBJ2-6; D unclear. Germline loops: CDR1 MNHEY, CDR2 SVGAGI. Trimming took off 7 bases at V and 3 bases at J, with 10 bases between the two ends. This CDR3 region has 14 residues. CDR3 coding DNA: TGTGCCAGCACCAAAACTTATGGGGCCAACGTCCTGACTTTC. This encodes CASTKTYGANVLTF.

J is TRBJ1-1 and V is TRBV6-5; 7 bases fit TRBD1. Germline loops: CDR1 MNHEY, CDR2 SVGAGI. V gave up 6 bases and J gave up 2 bases; unmatched junction bases: 9. CDR3 length: 15 residues. CDR3 bases: TGTGCCAGCAGCTCCGGGGACAGATTAAACACTGAAGCTTTCTTT. It codes for CASSSGDRLNTEAFF.

Only a few counts were recorded for this clone. CDR3 in amino acids: CASSFGLASGRNEQFF. The CDR3 DNA sequence: TGTGCCAGCAGTTTCGGGCTCGCTAGCGGGAGGAATGAGCAGTTCTTC. This sequence joins TRBV27 and TRBJ2-1, with 11 bases identical to TRBD2. V was clipped by 3 bases and J by 7 bases; unmatched bases: 8. This CDR3 spans 16 amino acids. The V gene's germline CDR1 is MNHEY and CDR2 SMNVEV (reference sequence).

In its sample, this clone was seen a few times. J is TRBJ1-2 and V is TRBV5-4; no clear D gene. Trimming stripped 0 bases from V and 6 bases from J, with 15 bases between. Germline V gene lookup returns CDR1 SGHNT and CDR2 YYREEE (reference sequence). The CDR3 is made up of 15 amino acids. CDR3: CASSLEVGELHGYTF. CDR3 bases: TGTGCCAGCAGCTTGGAGGTTGGAGAGCTTCATGGCTACACCTTC.

V and J are TRBV7-6 and TRBJ2-1, with a weak D call TRBD2 (5 bases). Trimming took 1 base from V and 10 from J, leaving 11 bases between them. In germline, CDR1 is SGHVS, CDR2 FNYEAQ. This CDR3 is built from 13 residues. The CDR3 DNA reads TGTGCCAGCAGCTTAGGGCGTGGCGGGGAGCAGTTCTTC. This encodes CASSLGRGGEQFF.

The chain links TRBV30 to TRBJ1-5, with 10 bases fitting TRBD1. The junction had 5 bases not matched to a gene; V was cut back by 2 bases and J by 4 bases. Germline lookup yields CDR1 GTSNPN and CDR2 SVGIG (reference sequence). There are 15 residues in the CDR3. In DNA form, the CDR3 reads TGTGCCTGGAGTTACGGACAGGGGGGAAATCAGCCCCAGCATTTT. This sequence encodes CAWSYGQGGNQPQHF.

CDR3 loop: CASSQDVSQGGAGPQYF. In DNA, the CDR3 is TGCGCCAGCAGCCAAGATGTAAGCCAGGGGGGAGCCGGTCCCCAGTACTTC. V is TRBV4-1 and J is TRBJ2-5; D may be TRBD1 (7 bases). Trimming took off 0 bases at V and 9 bases at J, with 23 bases between the two ends. CDR1 is MGHRA and CDR2 is YSYEKL in the germline V gene. The CDR3 totals 17 residues.

The chain carries TRBV2 and TRBJ1-2; 8 nucleotides match TRBD1. With V trimmed by 1 base and J by 4 bases, 8 bases remained unmatched. This CDR3 is 16 amino acids long. Germline V gene data show CDR1 as SNHLY and CDR2 as FYNNEI. CDR3 amino acids: CASSEGQGQGPYGYTF. CDR3 nucleotide sequence: TGTGCCAGCAGTGAAGGTCAAGGACAGGGTCCCTATGGCTACACCTTC.

The chain combines TRBV7-9 with TRBJ1-2; tentatively, D is TRBD1 (6 bases). With 4 bases removed from V and 1 base from J, the gap between germline ends came to 7 bases. CDR3 size: 13 residues. Germline values: CDR1 SEHNR, CDR2 FQNEAQ (reference sequence). CDR3 residues: CASSSDSNYGYTF. The CDR3 DNA reads TGTGCCAGCAGCTCGGACAGTAACTATGGCTACACCTTC.

CDR3 nucleotides: TGTGCCAGCCATCAACCTGGGGACAGGGGGCGAAACACCGGGGAGCTGTTTTTT. It specifies CASHQPGDRGRNTGELFF. The chain employs TRBV28 and TRBJ2-2; 12 bases line up with TRBD1. Germline trimming cut 8 bases from V and 2 bases from J; bases unmatched to any gene: 12. The germline gives CDR1 MDHEN, CDR2 SYDVKM. The CDR3 has 18 residues.

V usage is TRBV11-2 and J usage is TRBJ1-1, with 7 nucleotides matching TRBD1. J was trimmed by 8 bases and V by 3 bases; bases with no gene match: 12. CDR3 size: 15 residues. The V gene's germline CDR1 is SGHAT and CDR2 FQNNGV. CDR3: CASSFLGSVQGEAFF. CDR3 nucleotides: TGTGCCAGCAGCTTCCTTGGGTCCGTACAGGGGGAAGCTTTCTTT.

This clone turned up a few times. The junction and the germline gene differ at one end; a read error may be behind it. This chain links TRBV7-9 with TRBJ2-7, with D perhaps TRBD1 (5 bases). There are 13 residues in the CDR3. Germline CDR1 reads SEHNR; CDR2 reads FQNEAQ (reference sequence). In DNA form, the CDR3 reads TGTTCCAGCAGTTCAGACAGAGCCTACGAGCAGTACTTC. Its translation: CSSSSDRAYEQYF.

The V and J genes are TRBV10-3 and TRBJ1-2; D is undetermined. V gave up 4 bases and J gave up 1 base, with 10 bases separating them. The CDR3 covers 14 residues. Germline lookup yields CDR1 ENHRY and CDR2 SYGVKD. The CDR3 here is CAISAFSSNYGYTF. CDR3 in DNA: TGTGCCATCAGTGCTTTCTCGAGTAACTATGGCTACACCTTC.

V and J are TRBV10-3 and TRBJ2-3, with 9 bases aligning to TRBD2. Germline-derived CDR1 and CDR2 are ENHRY and SYGVKD. With V trimmed by 6 bases and J by 3 bases, 13 bases remained unmatched. The CDR3 totals 17 residues. Written as DNA, the CDR3 is TGTGCCATCAGGAACTTCTTAGCGGGGGAAAGGACAGATACGCAGTATTTT. Protein product: CAIRNFLAGERTDTQYF.

The sample holds one count of this clone. This rearrangement joins TRBV5-1 to TRBJ2-7; 7 nucleotides line up with TRBD1. CDR3 length: 15 residues. V dropped 3 bases and J dropped 4; count of bases not matched to a gene: 10. From germline, CDR1 is SGHRS and CDR2 YFSETQ. The DNA for the CDR3 is TGCGCCAGCAGCTCGACTCCGGGACAGATATACGAGCAGTACTTC. Its translation is CASSSTPGQIYEQYF.

This chain links TRBV6-1 with TRBJ2-2; 7 bases are a match to TRBD2. V gave up 4 bases and J gave up 7 bases; unmatched junction bases: 15. This CDR3 is built from 17 residues. Germline-derived CDR1 and CDR2 are MNHNS and SASEGT. Written as DNA, the CDR3 is TGTGCCAGCAGTGTACGTCTTGGGAGGGTTGACGGCGGGGAGCTGTTTTTT. It specifies CASSVRLGRVDGGELFF.

The rearrangement joins TRBV5-6 to TRBJ1-2; D unresolved. Germline V gene lookup returns CDR1 SGHDT and CDR2 YYEEEE. The ends were cut back, 0 bases at V and 6 bases at J, with 9 bases in the middle. This CDR3 has 13 residues. The CDR3 loop reads CASSLEGRDGYTF. CDR3 DNA: TGTGCCAGCAGCTTGGAAGGGAGGGATGGCTACACCTTC.

V is TRBV27 and J is TRBJ1-5, with TRBD1 matching over 9 bases. The germline V gene has CDR1 MNHEY and CDR2 SMNVEV (reference sequence). CDR3 size: 16 residues. Trimming removed 2 bases from V and 7 bases from J; junction bases left unmatched: 9. CDR3 in amino acids: CASSLSTGGMSQPQHF. DNA for the CDR3: TGTGCCAGCAGTTTAAGCACAGGGGGCATGAGCCAGCCCCAGCATTTT.

This sequence joins TRBV7-3 and TRBJ2-6; 8 bases agree with TRBD1. V trimming: 0 bases; J trimming: 2 bases; junction bases outside the gene matches: 9. The CDR3 is 19 amino acids. Germline assignment: CDR1 SGHTA and CDR2 FQGTGA. The CDR3 DNA reads as TGTGCCAGCAGCTTAACGCCTGGGACAGGATTAACTGGGGCCAACGTCCTGACTTTC. Translation gives CASSLTPGTGLTGANVLTF.

This clone has a handful of counts. The chain combines TRBV18 with TRBJ2-7, with D maybe TRBD2 (7 bases). CDR1 and CDR2 (germline): KGHSH, LQKENI. V was cut by 8 bases and J by 2 bases, with 13 bases left in between. CDR3 length equals 13 residues. CDR3 loop: CASEGGYPYEQYF. In DNA form, the CDR3 reads TGTGCCAGCGAGGGGGGGTACCCCTACGAGCAGTACTTC.

The chain employs TRBV5-1 and TRBJ1-1, with D tentatively TRBD1 (5 bases). CDR3 length: 14 amino acids. Germline V CDR1 and CDR2: SGHRS, YFSETQ. The V and J ends lost 1 base and 3 bases respectively, with 10 bases between them. The CDR3 sequence is CASSLNWGDTEAFF. The CDR3 DNA follows: TGCGCCAGCAGCTTGAATTGGGGGGACACTGAAGCTTTCTTT.

V and J are TRBV9 and TRBJ2-1; 10 nucleotides match TRBD1. The germline gives CDR1 SGDLS, CDR2 YYNGEE. V lost 4 bases to trimming and J lost 4 bases; unmatched junction nucleotides: 14. CDR3 size: 18 residues. CDR3 protein: CASSLRDRGLPEYNEQFF. The CDR3 DNA is TGTGCCAGCAGCCTCCGGGACAGGGGATTACCCGAATACAATGAGCAGTTCTTC.

The chain recombines TRBV21-1 with TRBJ2-7; the table assigns TRBD1, which was not confirmed against the DNA. TRBV21-1 is a pseudogene segment. CDR3 length: 19 amino acids. The CDR3 nucleotides are TGTGCCAGCAGCAAATGGGACCTTCCGGGACAGCGCACACCCTACGAGCAGTACTTC. It yields the protein CASSKWDLPGQRTPYEQYF.

The J gene is TRBJ1-6, the V gene TRBV9; TRBD1 is a possible D gene (6 bases). From germline, CDR1 is SGDLS and CDR2 YYNGEE. Between the trimmed V and J ends, which lost 2 bases and 8 bases, there was a span of 11 bases. The CDR3 runs 14 residues. The CDR3 region is CASSVSGADSPLHF. DNA of the CDR3: TGTGCCAGCAGCGTGTCAGGGGCAGATTCACCCCTCCACTTT.